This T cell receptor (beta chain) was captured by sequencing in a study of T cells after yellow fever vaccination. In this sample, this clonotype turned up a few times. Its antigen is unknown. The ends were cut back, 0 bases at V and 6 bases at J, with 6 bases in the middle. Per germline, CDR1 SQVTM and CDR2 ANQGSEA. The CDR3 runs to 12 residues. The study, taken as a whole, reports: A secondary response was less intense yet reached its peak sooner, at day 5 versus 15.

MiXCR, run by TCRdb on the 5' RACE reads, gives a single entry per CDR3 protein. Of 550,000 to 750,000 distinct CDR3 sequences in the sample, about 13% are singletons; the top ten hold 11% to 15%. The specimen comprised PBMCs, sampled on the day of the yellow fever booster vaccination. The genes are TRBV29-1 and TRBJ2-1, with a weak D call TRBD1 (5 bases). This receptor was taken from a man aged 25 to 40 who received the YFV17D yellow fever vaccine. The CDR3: CSVEEGRNEQFF. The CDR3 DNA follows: TGCAGCGTTGAAGAGGGGCGCAATGAGCAGTTCTTC.